This TCR beta chain was profiled in a study of beta chain features in type 1 diabetes. The investigators reverse transcribed all of the isolated RNA, so they sequenced expressed TCRB transcripts. This table comes from immunoSEQ multiplex PCR, and its TCRdb copy is limited to in-frame clones, with some not included. The sample yields about 260,000 clones, roughly 70% seen once. The authors took one heparinised blood draw, averaging roughly 100 mL, from each donor. The V and J ends lost 3 bases and 5 bases, in that order; junction bases with no gene match: 3. The CDR3 spans 15 residues. Looked up from germline, CDR1 is SGDLS and CDR2 is YYNGEE. This clone appeared a few times.

The sequenced sample was naive CD4+ T cells from blood. This clonotype was obtained from a man in his thirties or forties in good health. The chain is built from TRBV9 and TRBJ1-6, with 9 bases that match TRBD1. The CDR3 sequence is CASSGGTGNNSPLHF. CDR3 DNA sequence: TGTGCCAGCAGCGGAGGGACAGGGAATAATTCACCCCTCCACTTT.